This is a list of T cell receptor beta chains from one sample in a study of T cell clonotyping in hematopoietic cell transplantation. The protocol was immunoSEQ multiplex PCR, while the TCRdb copy is restricted to in-frame clones and leaves out a portion. The sample consists of 45,000 or so clones, around 80% of them appearing once. The material sequenced was peripheral blood mononuclear cells, taken before stem cell transplant. All receptors derive from a man in his sixties with myelodysplastic syndrome. Some clones in this sample may be carry-over from other donors' samples. Both conserved end residues are part of each CDR3. Fields, in order: V gene, J gene, CDR3 protein.

v_gene: TRBV5-6
j_gene: TRBJ1-5
CDR3aa: CASSSGDRNQPQHF

v_gene: TRBV5-1
j_gene: TRBJ1-3
CDR3aa: CASSLAGQGNTIYF

v_gene: TRBV2
j_gene: TRBJ1-2
CDR3aa: CASSSQGTNYGYTF

v_gene: TRBV28
j_gene: TRBJ1-2
CDR3aa: CASSTGTGGGRNYGYTF

v_gene: TRBV30
j_gene: TRBJ1-1
CDR3aa: CAWSKEGARTEAFF

v_gene: TRBV9
j_gene: TRBJ1-2
CDR3aa: CASSVAGLNGYTF

v_gene: TRBV6-5
j_gene: TRBJ2-7
CDR3aa: CASGVSYEQYF

v_gene: TRBV19
j_gene: TRBJ1-5
CDR3aa: CASKGGNQPQHF

v_gene: TRBV5-6
j_gene: TRBJ1-5
CDR3aa: CASSLYGTANQPQHF

v_gene: TRBV6-5
j_gene: TRBJ1-3
CDR3aa: CASRGGGAGNTIYF

v_gene: TRBV7-9
j_gene: TRBJ1-2
CDR3aa: CASSFETGTSGYTF

v_gene: TRBV14
j_gene: TRBJ2-1
CDR3aa: CASSLLDWTYGNEQFF

v_gene: TRBV5-6
j_gene: TRBJ1-4
CDR3aa: CASSRMAPGGPRKLFF

v_gene: TRBV25-1
j_gene: TRBJ2-7
CDR3aa: CASSALGGSLYEQYF

v_gene: TRBV6-5
j_gene: TRBJ2-7
CDR3aa: CATSRGNEQYF

v_gene: TRBV6-6
j_gene: TRBJ1-2
CDR3aa: CASSSQGTNYGYTF

v_gene: TRBV19
j_gene: TRBJ1-2
CDR3aa: CASSVQGVNYGYTF

v_gene: TRBV6-5
j_gene: TRBJ1-2
CDR3aa: CASSYSSGTGARYTF

v_gene: TRBV19
j_gene: TRBJ1-1
CDR3aa: CASSITGTGTEAFF

v_gene: TRBV7-2
j_gene: TRBJ2-1
CDR3aa: CASSLWSGQRSYNEQFF

v_gene: TRBV7-2
j_gene: TRBJ2-4
CDR3aa: CASSLRGDIQYF

v_gene: TRBV4-3
j_gene: TRBJ2-1
CDR3aa: CASSQGQGDIKNEQFF

v_gene: TRBV27
j_gene: TRBJ2-1
CDR3aa: CASRPRGNNEQFF

v_gene: TRBV11-2
j_gene: TRBJ1-2
CDR3aa: CASSLGLTGSGGYTF

v_gene: TRBV5-8
j_gene: TRBJ1-2
CDR3aa: CASNPGGGNYGYTF

v_gene: TRBV19
j_gene: TRBJ1-1
CDR3aa: CASRARLNTEAFF

v_gene: TRBV7-7
j_gene: TRBJ2-2
CDR3aa: CASSLKTQSSSNTGELFF

v_gene: TRBV9
j_gene: TRBJ2-2
CDR3aa: CASSVAYSGGELFF

v_gene: TRBV11-3
j_gene: TRBJ2-7
CDR3aa: CASSLGQQYEQYF

v_gene: TRBV6-1
j_gene: TRBJ1-6
CDR3aa: CASTPYVHNSPLHF

v_gene: TRBV30
j_gene: TRBJ2-1
CDR3aa: CAWYPNHNEQFF

v_gene: TRBV4-2
j_gene: TRBJ2-2
CDR3aa: CASSQGHPNTGELFF

v_gene: TRBV6-5
j_gene: TRBJ2-2
CDR3aa: CASSPPRGAGELFF

v_gene: TRBV27
j_gene: TRBJ1-6
CDR3aa: CASRPDRSSYNSPLHF

v_gene: TRBV27
j_gene: TRBJ1-3
CDR3aa: CASSFSGTGGNTIYF

v_gene: TRBV6-5
j_gene: TRBJ2-7
CDR3aa: CASSYGTGRPYEQYF

v_gene: TRBV30
j_gene: TRBJ1-1
CDR3aa: CAWAGLSQVYTEAFF

v_gene: TRBV19
j_gene: TRBJ1-4
CDR3aa: CASNLGGGEKLFF

v_gene: TRBV5-1
j_gene: TRBJ2-5
CDR3aa: CASSGTGAPETQYF

v_gene: TRBV6-1
j_gene: TRBJ1-1
CDR3aa: CASTAGGSNTEAFF

v_gene: TRBV7-8
j_gene: TRBJ1-2
CDR3aa: CASSGPGGYGYTF

v_gene: TRBV25-1
j_gene: TRBJ1-4
CDR3aa: CASLKVATNEKLFF

v_gene: TRBV11-3
j_gene: TRBJ2-6
CDR3aa: CASSLTGTPAGANVLTF

v_gene: TRBV11-2
j_gene: TRBJ2-7
CDR3aa: CASSRRLAGSSYEQYF

v_gene: TRBV10-3
j_gene: TRBJ1-6
CDR3aa: CAIGRSLGNSPLHF

v_gene: TRBV7-9
j_gene: TRBJ1-1
CDR3aa: CASSLPGGTEAFF

v_gene: TRBV7-9
j_gene: TRBJ2-5
CDR3aa: CASSPNRGRLQETQYF

v_gene: TRBV4-3
j_gene: TRBJ2-7
CDR3aa: CASSQDYKGARYEQYF

v_gene: TRBV11-1
j_gene: TRBJ1-1
CDR3aa: CASSLAASKTEAFF

v_gene: TRBV7-9
j_gene: TRBJ1-4
CDR3aa: CASSLATGQFNEKLFF

v_gene: TRBV4-3
j_gene: TRBJ1-2
CDR3aa: CASSQYLSGGAEVSYTF